This T cell receptor beta chain is drawn from a study of T-cell reconstitution after alpha-beta-depleted transplantation in children. Library preparation (for TCRbeta) was performed with unique molecular identifiers. From the PCR reads, TCRdb called clonotypes with MiXCR, one entry per CDR3 protein. The sample yields roughly 400,000 distinct CDR3 sequences, roughly 22% seen once. This material consisted of PBMCs from the stem cell graft donor, taken from the stem cell graft. The origin of this receptor is a human donor who donated a stem cell graft to a child with acute myeloid leukemia.

CDR3 bases: TGCAGTGCTACCCGGACAGATCCTAGCGGGAGGACATACGAGCAGTACTTC. It encodes CSATRTDPSGRTYEQYF. The chain combines TRBV20-1 with TRBJ2-7; 11 bases are shared with TRBD2. The CDR3 is 17 residues long. Germline loops: CDR1 DFQATT, CDR2 SNEGSKA (reference sequence). V was pared by 4 bases and J by 4 bases, with 15 bases of the junction left unmatched.